The source of this T cell receptor (beta chain) is a study of shared clonotypes between healthy human individuals. Findings and caveats of the study: Rarefaction gave evidence that sorted-subset sequencing remained incomplete despite large depth.

The repertoire was sequenced with immunoSEQ multiplex PCR; TCRdb's copy has only in-frame clones and lacks some. The repertoire holds under 2.5 million clones, with 85% to 95% as singletons. Germline lookup yields CDR1 SNHLY and CDR2 FYNNEI. This CDR3 is built from 13 residues. Trimming took 5 bases from V and 4 from J, leaving 11 bases between them. For this clone: The antigen is undetermined.

Sequenced material: naive CD4+ T cells from PBMCs. Regarding subset: CD45RA+ positively selected. The sequence was collected from a man between 18 and 35 years old in good health. Some clones in this sample may be carry-over from other donors' samples. The rearrangement uses TRBV2 and TRBJ1-2; unclear D gene. CDR3 in amino acids: CASSSGIAYGYTF. The CDR3 DNA sequence: TGTGCCAGCAGTTCCGGGATTGCCTATGGCTACACCTTC.